This T cell receptor beta chain came from a study of T cell responses to AZD1222 COVID-19 vaccine. The CDR3 sequence is 13 residues long. CDR1 and CDR2 (germline): SGHTA, FQGNSA. V lost 3 bases to trimming and J lost 4 bases, with 7 bases between them. TCRdb's copy holds only in-frame clones and misses some; the assay was immunoSEQ multiplex PCR. The sample carries about 97,000 clones, about 89% recorded once. The chain couples TRBV7-2 to TRBJ1-5; D gene unclear. This material consisted of peripheral blood, taken 28 days after the second AZD1222 dose. This clonotype originated in an adult who received the AZD1222 COVID-19 vaccine. The CDR3 protein is CASSFSGNQPQHF. CDR3 in DNA: TGTGCCAGCAGCTTTTCCGGGAATCAGCCCCAGCATTTT.